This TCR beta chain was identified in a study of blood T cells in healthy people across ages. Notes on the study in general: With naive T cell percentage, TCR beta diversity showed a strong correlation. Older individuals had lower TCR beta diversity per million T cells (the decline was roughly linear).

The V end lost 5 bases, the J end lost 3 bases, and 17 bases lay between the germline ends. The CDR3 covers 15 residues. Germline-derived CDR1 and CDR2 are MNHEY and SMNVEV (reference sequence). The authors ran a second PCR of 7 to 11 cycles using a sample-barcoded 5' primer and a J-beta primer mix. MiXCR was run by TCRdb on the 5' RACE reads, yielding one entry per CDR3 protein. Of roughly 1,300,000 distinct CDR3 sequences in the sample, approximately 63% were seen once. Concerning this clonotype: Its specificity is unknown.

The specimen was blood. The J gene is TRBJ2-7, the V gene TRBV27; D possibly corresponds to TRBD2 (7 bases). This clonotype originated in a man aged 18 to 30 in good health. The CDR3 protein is CASSPWGGHNYEQYF. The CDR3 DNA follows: TGTGCCAGCAGTCCCTGGGGGGGGCACAACTACGAGCAGTACTTC.